These 8 T cell receptor beta chains share one sample of origin, sequenced in a study of beta chain features in type 1 diabetes. The entirety of the isolated RNA underwent reverse transcription, so expressed TCRB transcripts were sequenced. TCRdb keeps only in-frame clones here, not all; method: immunoSEQ multiplex PCR. The data hold some 15,000 clones, with around two fifths observed a single time. Sequencing used stem cell memory CD4+ T cells from blood. Receptor source: a woman between 35 and 50 years old in good health.

This clone was seen a few times. This chain connects TRBV11-2 to TRBJ2-1; possible D gene TRBD2, 6 bases. Trimming removed 3 bases at V and 0 bases at J, with 12 bases between. This CDR3 has 16 amino acids. CDR1 and CDR2 (germline): SGHAT, FQNNGV. The CDR3: CASSLILAVSYNEQFF. The CDR3 coding sequence is TGTGCCAGCAGCTTGATTTTAGCGGTCTCCTACAATGAGCAGTTCTTC.

This clone was recorded a few times. This chain uses TRBV10-1 with TRBJ2-3; TRBD2 is a possible D gene (6 bases). Trimming removed 1 base at V and 6 bases at J, with 14 bases between. This CDR3 has 15 residues. CDR1 is WNHNN, CDR2 SYGVQD, per germline (reference sequence). DNA of the CDR3: TGCGCCAGCAGTGAGTTGGCGGGGATTGGCGATACGCAGTATTTT. Its protein product is CASSELAGIGDTQYF.

The chain links TRBV5-1 to TRBJ2-5; perhaps TRBD1 as D (6 bases). The V end was cut by 2 bases, the J end by 5 bases, with 13 bases between. From germline, CDR1 is SGHRS and CDR2 YFSETQ. The CDR3 sequence is 14 residues long. The CDR3 DNA reads as TGCGCCAGCAGCTTAGGGGGACCCCAGGAGACCCAGTACTTC. Protein product: CASSLGGPQETQYF.

This chain uses TRBV6-6 with TRBJ2-7, with 8 bases identical to TRBD1. With V trimmed by 2 bases and J by 0 bases, 3 bases remained unmatched. Germline assignment: CDR1 MNHNY and CDR2 SVGAGI (reference sequence). The CDR3 spans 15 residues. DNA of the CDR3: TGTGCCAGCAGTTACCGGGGGACAGGCTCCTACGAGCAGTACTTC. Translating gives CASSYRGTGSYEQYF.

The V and J genes are TRBV7-9 and TRBJ2-7, with 7 bases lining up with TRBD1. The germline V gene encodes CDR1 SEHNR and CDR2 FQNEAQ (reference sequence). The CDR3 has 14 amino acids. Unmatched junction bases numbered 5, after V lost 6 bases and J lost 0 bases. The CDR3 protein is CASRETGSSYEQYF. The DNA for the CDR3 is TGTGCCAGCAGGGAGACAGGGAGCTCCTACGAGCAGTACTTC. Supplemented by reference TRBV7-9 and TRBJ2-7, the full variable domain reads DTGVSQNPRHKITKRGQNVTFRCDPISEHNRLYWYRQTLGQGPEFLTYFQNEAQLEKSRLLSDRFSAERPKGSFSTLEIQRTEQGDSAMYLCASRETGSSYEQYFGPGTRLTVT.

V usage is TRBV7-2 and J usage is TRBJ1-2; no clear D gene. The germline V gene encodes CDR1 SGHTA and CDR2 FQGNSA. CDR3 length equals 11 residues. V lost 3 bases and J 8 bases, leaving 7 bases between the germline ends. The CDR3: CASSLSGGYTF. CDR3 DNA: TGTGCCAGCAGCTTGTCGGGGGGCTACACCTTC.

This chain joins TRBV14 and TRBJ2-7, with D possibly being TRBD2 (7 bases). Trimming took off 3 bases at V and 4 bases at J, with 13 bases between the two ends. Germline CDR1 is SGHDN and CDR2 is FVKESK. This CDR3 is 14 amino acids long. This CDR3 reads CASSHFGGAYEQYF. DNA for the CDR3: TGTGCCAGCAGCCATTTTGGGGGGGCGTACGAGCAGTACTTC. The full variable domain, in which reference TRBV14 and TRBJ2-7 provide the parts outside the CDR3, is EAGVTQFPSHSVIEKGQTVTLRCDPISGHDNLYWYRRVMGKEIKFLLHFVKESKQDESGMPNNRFLAERTGGTYSTLKVQPAELEDSGVYFCASSHFGGAYEQYFGPGTRLTVT.

This clone appeared a few times. The chain recombines TRBV5-6 with TRBJ1-1; D call uncertain. This CDR3 has 12 amino acids. Germline CDR1 and CDR2: SGHDT and YYEEEE. V gave up 6 bases and J gave up 1 base, with 7 bases separating them. The CDR3 protein is CASKSRNTEAFF. The CDR3 nucleotides read TGTGCCAGCAAGTCCAGGAACACTGAAGCTTTCTTT.